The sequence of this T cell receptor beta chain was determined in a study of T cells expressing NK-cell markers. As for the study in general: Sorted CD3+CD56-NKG2C+, CD3+CD56+NKG2C+ and CD3+CD56+NKG2C- T cells supplied the TCR beta repertoires. Whole-study results and caveats: Dominant NKG2C+ clonotypes made up about 1.0-7.5% of CD8+ T cells in six donors.

A word on this clonotype: Its antigen remains unknown.

Germline values: CDR1 KGHSH, CDR2 LQKENI. This CDR3 comprises 16 residues. TCRdb reprocessed the 5' RACE reads and keeps a single row for each CDR3 protein, giving no DNA. The sample holds 450,000 to 600,000 distinct CDR3 sequences. The sequenced sample consisted of blood T cells: a sorted CD56 or NKG2C T cell subset, CD4+ or CD8+ T cells, or bulk PBMC T cells (not recorded which). This rearrangement joins TRBV18 to TRBJ1-3. The TCR comes from a man aged 18-30 years in good health. The CDR3 reads CASSPGEAVSGNTIYF.